This paragraph reports one T cell receptor beta chain. Its antigen is unknown. The same CDR3 can be traced to other DNA sequences in this sample. The germline gives CDR1 SGDLS, CDR2 YYNGEE. The CDR3 consists of 13 residues. Trimming shortened V by 0 bases and J by 7 bases, and 7 bases separated the two germline ends. Repertoires were generated with immunoSEQ multiplex PCR, while TCRdb's copy carries only in-frame clones and drops some. Seen here are approximately 44,000 clones, 70% to 85% observed once, and the top ten hold around 2.8%. These data belong to a study of vaccination effects on CD4 cells after COVID-19. Study-wide background: All participants had two doses of either the BNT162b2 or mRNA-1273 vaccine. Study-level findings and limits: Early post-infection timepoints were absent, and convalescent patients were few.

Expansion of antigen-specific CD4+ T cells with viral peptide pools was carried out by the ViraFEST assay before sequencing. Culture proceeded for about 11 days, and CD4+ T cells were then isolated. People in the vaccine group had not been infected with SARS-CoV-2 before, and their nucleocapsid antibodies were negative. PBMC cultures contained over 1.5 million cells per well, approximately 11 IU/ml IL-2 and around 9.3 ug/ml peptides. A half-medium replacement with IL-2 medium was carried out on days 3 and 7. This TCR came from a human donor who received a COVID-19 vaccine. The V call is TRBV9, the J call TRBJ2-2; D call uncertain. The material was CD4+ T cells from PBMCs cultured with HCoV-NL63 spike peptides, obtained before COVID-19 vaccination. CDR3 DNA sequence: TGTGCCAGCAGCGTAGCGGGCAACGGGGAGCTGTTTTTT. Translation gives CASSVAGNGELFF.